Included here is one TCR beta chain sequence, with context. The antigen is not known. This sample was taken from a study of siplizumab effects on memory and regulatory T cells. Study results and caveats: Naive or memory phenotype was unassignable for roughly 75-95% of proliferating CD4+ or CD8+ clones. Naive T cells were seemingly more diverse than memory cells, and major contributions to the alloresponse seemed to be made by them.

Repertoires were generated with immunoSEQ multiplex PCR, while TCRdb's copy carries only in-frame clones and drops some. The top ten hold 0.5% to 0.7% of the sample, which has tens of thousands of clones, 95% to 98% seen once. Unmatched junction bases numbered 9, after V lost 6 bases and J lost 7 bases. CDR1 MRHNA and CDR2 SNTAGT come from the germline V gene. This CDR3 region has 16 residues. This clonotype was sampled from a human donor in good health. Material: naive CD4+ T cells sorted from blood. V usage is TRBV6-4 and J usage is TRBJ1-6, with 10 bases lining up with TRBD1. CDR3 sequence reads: CASRKEGQGLNSPLHF. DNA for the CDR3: TGTGCCAGCAGGAAAGAGGGACAGGGGCTAAATTCACCCCTCCACTTT.